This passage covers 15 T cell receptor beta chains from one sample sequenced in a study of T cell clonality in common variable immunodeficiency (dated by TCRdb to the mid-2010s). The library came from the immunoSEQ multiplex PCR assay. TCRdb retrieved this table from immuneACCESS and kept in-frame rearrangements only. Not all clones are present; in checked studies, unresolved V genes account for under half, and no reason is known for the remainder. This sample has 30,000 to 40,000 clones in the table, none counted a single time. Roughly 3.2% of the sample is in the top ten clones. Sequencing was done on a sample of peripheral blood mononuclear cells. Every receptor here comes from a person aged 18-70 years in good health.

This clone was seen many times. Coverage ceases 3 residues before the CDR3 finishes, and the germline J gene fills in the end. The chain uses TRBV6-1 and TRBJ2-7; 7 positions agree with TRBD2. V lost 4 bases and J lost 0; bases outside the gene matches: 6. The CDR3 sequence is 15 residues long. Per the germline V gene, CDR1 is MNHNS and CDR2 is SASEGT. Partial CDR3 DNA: TGTGCCAGCAGTGCCGACGGGGGGAGCTCCTACGAG. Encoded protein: CASSADGGSSYE. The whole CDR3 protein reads CASSADGGSSYEQYF.

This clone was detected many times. The DNA read from the CDR3 is TGCGCCAGCAGCCCGAGACCCGGGACTATCTACGAG. Protein: CASSPRPGTIYE. The full CDR3 sequence reads CASSPRPGTIYEQYF. This chain uses TRBV5-1 with TRBJ2-7, with 7 bases that match TRBD2. With the read ending 3 residues before the CDR3 end, the germline J gene is used to fill in that end. Germline CDR1 and CDR2: SGHRS and YFSETQ. The V segment lost 4 bases and the J segment 3 bases; nucleotides outside the gene matches: 10. The CDR3 has 15 amino acids.

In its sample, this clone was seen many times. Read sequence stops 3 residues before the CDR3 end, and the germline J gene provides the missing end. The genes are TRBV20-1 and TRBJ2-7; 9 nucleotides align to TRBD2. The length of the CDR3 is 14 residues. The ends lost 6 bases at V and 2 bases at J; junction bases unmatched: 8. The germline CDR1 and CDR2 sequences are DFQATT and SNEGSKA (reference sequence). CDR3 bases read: TGCAGTGCAAATAAGCGGGAGGCCGCCTACGAG. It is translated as CSANKREAAYE. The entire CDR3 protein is CSANKREAAYEQYF.

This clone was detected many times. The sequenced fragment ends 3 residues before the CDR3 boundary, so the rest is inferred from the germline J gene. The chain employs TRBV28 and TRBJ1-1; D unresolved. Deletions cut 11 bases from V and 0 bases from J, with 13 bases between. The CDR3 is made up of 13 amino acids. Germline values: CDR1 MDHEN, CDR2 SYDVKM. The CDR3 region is CAATTRMNTEAFF. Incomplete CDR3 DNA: TGTGCCGCCACGACAAGGATGAACACTGAA.

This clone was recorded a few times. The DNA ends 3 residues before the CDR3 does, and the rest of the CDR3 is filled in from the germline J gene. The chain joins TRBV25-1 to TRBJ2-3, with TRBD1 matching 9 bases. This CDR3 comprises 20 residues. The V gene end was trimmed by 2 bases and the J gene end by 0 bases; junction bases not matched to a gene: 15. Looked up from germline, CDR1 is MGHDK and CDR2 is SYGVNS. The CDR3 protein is CASSERGTGSLPISTDTQYF. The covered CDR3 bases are TGTGCCAGCAGTGAAAGAGGGACAGGGAGCCTCCCAATTAGCACAGATACG.

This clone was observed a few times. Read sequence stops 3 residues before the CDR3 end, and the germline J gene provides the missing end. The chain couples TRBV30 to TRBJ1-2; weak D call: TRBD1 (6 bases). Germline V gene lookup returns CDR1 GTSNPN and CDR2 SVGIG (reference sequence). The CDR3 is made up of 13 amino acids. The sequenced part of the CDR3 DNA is TGTGCCTGGGGGACAAGGCCTCGGGATACC. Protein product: CAWGTRPRDT. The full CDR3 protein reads CAWGTRPRDTYTF.

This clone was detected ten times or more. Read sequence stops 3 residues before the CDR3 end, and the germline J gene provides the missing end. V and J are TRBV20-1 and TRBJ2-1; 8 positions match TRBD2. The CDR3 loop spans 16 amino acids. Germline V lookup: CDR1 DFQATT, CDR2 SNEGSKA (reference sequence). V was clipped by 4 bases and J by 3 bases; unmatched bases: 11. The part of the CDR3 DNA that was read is TGCAGTGCTACTAGTTGGGCGGGGGGTTTCTACAATGAG. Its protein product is CSATSWAGGFYNE. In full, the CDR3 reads CSATSWAGGFYNEQFF.

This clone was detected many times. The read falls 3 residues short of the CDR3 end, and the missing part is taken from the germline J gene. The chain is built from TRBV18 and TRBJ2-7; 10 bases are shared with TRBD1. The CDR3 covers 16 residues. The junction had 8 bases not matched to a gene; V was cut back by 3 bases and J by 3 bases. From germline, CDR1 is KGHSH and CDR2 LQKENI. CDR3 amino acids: CASSPAGTGVGYEQYF. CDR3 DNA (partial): TGTGCCAGCTCACCCGCCGGGACAGGGGTAGGCTACGAG. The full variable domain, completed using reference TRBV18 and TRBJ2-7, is NAGVMQNPRHLVRRRGQEARLRCSPMKGHSHVYWYRQLPEEGLKFMVYLQKENIIDESGMPKERFSAEFPKEGPSILRIQQVVRGDSAAYFCASSPAGTGVGYEQYFGPGTRLTVT.

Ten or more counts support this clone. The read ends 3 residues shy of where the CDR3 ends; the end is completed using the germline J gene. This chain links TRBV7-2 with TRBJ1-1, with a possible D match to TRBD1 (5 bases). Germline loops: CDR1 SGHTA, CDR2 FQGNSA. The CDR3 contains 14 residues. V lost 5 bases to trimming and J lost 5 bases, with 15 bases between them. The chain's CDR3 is CASSPTRGGTEAFF. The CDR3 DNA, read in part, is TGTGCCAGCAGCCCCACAAGGGGAGGAACTGAA.

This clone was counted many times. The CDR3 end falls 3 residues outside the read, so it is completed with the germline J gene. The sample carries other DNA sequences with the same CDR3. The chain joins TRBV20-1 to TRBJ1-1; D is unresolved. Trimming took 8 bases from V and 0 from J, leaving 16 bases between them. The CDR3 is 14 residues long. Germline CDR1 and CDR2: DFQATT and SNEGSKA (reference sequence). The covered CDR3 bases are TGCAGTACCAGCCAGAGGGTGCTGAACACTGAA. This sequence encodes CSTSQRVLNTE. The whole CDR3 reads CSTSQRVLNTEAFF.

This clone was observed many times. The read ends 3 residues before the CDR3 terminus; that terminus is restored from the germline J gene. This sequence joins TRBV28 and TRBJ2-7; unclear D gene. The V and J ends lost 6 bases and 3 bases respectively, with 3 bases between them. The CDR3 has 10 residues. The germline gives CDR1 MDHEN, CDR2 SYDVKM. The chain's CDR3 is CASSNYEQYF. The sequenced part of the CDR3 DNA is TGTGCCAGCAGCAACTACGAG.

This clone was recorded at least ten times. This CDR3 reads CASSQRLAGGGEQFF. The covered CDR3 bases are TGTGCCAGCAGCCAGAGGCTAGCGGGCGGCGGTGAG. The V and J genes are TRBV6-2 or TRBV6-3 and TRBJ2-1, with TRBD2 matching over 8 bases. The read ends 3 residues early relative to the CDR3; the germline J gene fills the gap. The V segment lost 6 bases and the J segment 9 bases; nucleotides outside the gene matches: 13. Germline CDR1 is MNHEY and CDR2 is SVGEGT. The CDR3 is made up of 15 amino acids.

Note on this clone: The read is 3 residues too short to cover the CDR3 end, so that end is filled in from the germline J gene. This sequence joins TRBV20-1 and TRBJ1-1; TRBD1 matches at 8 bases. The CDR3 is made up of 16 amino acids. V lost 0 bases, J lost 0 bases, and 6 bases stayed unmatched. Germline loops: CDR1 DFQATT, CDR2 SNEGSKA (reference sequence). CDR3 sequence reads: CSAREEPGGMNTEAFF. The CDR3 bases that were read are TGCAGTGCTAGAGAGGAGCCAGGGGGCATGAACACTGAA.

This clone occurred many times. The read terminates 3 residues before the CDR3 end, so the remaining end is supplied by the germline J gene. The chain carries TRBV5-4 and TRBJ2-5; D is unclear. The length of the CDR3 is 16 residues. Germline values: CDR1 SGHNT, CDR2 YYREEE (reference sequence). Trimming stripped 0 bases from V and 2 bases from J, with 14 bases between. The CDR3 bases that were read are TGTGCCAGCAGCTTGGGGGCCCAGGCAACTCAAGAGACC. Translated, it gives CASSLGAQATQET. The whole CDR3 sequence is CASSLGAQATQETQYF.

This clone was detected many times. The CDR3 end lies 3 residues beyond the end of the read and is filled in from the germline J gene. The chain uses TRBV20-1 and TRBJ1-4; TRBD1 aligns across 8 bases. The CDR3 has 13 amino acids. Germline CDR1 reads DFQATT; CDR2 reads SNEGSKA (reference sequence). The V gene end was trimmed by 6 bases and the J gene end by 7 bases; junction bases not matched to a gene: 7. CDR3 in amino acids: CSAPGQGLEKLFF. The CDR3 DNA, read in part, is TGCAGTGCCCCCGGACAGGGACTTGAAAAA.